These 20 T cell receptor beta chains came from one sample sequenced in a study of graft-versus-host responses after intestinal transplantation. Profiled with immunoSEQ multiplex PCR; TCRdb holds only in-frame clones, not every one. The sample holds 90,000 to 150,000 clones; around 95% are singletons and the top ten take over 2.5%. These receptors lack a known antigen. Specimen: unstimulated CD8+ T cells sorted from spleen or lymph node cells, collected before intestinal transplant. The receptor set was obtained from a human donor who received an intestinal transplant.

The J gene is TRBJ1-4, the V gene TRBV7-2; no reliable D call. The CDR3 spans 14 residues. Germline V gene lookup returns CDR1 SGHTA and CDR2 FQGNSA. Between the trimmed V and J ends, which lost 3 bases and 8 bases, there was a span of 13 bases. CDR3 nucleotides: TGTGCCAGCAGCTTTATACGGGGAGGGGAAAAACTGTTTTTT. Translated: CASSFIRGGEKLFF. Filled out from reference TRBV7-2 and TRBJ1-4, the complete variable domain reads GAGVSQSPSNKVTEKGKDVELRCDPISGHTALYWYRQSLGQGLEFLIYFQGNSAPDKSGLPSDRFSAERTGGSVSTLTIQRTQQEDSAVYLCASSFIRGGEKLFFGSGTQLSVL.

The chain is built from TRBV5-1 and TRBJ2-1; TRBD2 matches at 7 bases. Germline values: CDR1 SGHRS, CDR2 YFSETQ. The trim removed 3 bases at V and 8 bases at J, leaving 11 bases unmatched. The CDR3 is made up of 15 amino acids. CDR3 sequence (DNA): TGCGCCAGCAGCTCATCAGCGGGTGGGGGGGATGAGCAGTTCTTC. Protein: CASSSSAGGGDEQFF. Together with reference TRBV5-1 and TRBJ2-1, the CDR3 gives the full variable domain: KAGVTQTPRYLIKTRGQQVTLSCSPISGHRSVSWYQQTPGQGLQFLFEYFSETQRNKGNFPGRFSGRQFSNSRSEMNVSTLELGDSALYLCASSSSAGGGDEQFFGPGTRLTVL.

The rearrangement uses TRBV9 and TRBJ2-7, with D maybe TRBD1 (6 bases). The CDR3 consists of 14 residues. CDR1 SGDLS and CDR2 YYNGEE come from the germline V gene. The V end was cut by 4 bases, the J end by 7 bases, with 18 bases between. Here the CDR3 DNA reads TGTGCCAGCAGCCCCCGGGACAAATCCCTAGAGCAGTACTTC. Protein product: CASSPRDKSLEQYF. Full variable domain (remainder filled in from reference TRBV9 and TRBJ2-7): DSGVTQTPKHLITATGQRVTLRCSPRSGDLSVYWYQQSLDQGLQFLIQYYNGEERAKGNILERFSAQQFPDLHSELNLSSLELGDSALYFCASSPRDKSLEQYFGPGTRLTVT.

This clone showed up just once. Relative to the germline gene, one junction end is altered; a read error may explain this. The CDR3 region is CASSVAGDLEQYF. The CDR3 coding sequence is TGTGCCAGCAGCGTAGCGGGGGACCTTGAGCAGTACTTC. J is TRBJ2-7 and V is TRBV7-8; the match to TRBD2 covers 9 bases. There are 13 residues in the CDR3. Germline-derived CDR1 and CDR2 are SGHVS and FQNEAQ.

This chain connects TRBV30 to TRBJ2-7, with 10 nucleotides matching TRBD1. This CDR3 has 14 residues. From germline, CDR1 is GTSNPN and CDR2 SVGIG (reference sequence). V dropped 5 bases and J dropped 3; count of bases not matched to a gene: 7. CDR3 coding DNA: TGTGCCTGGGGACAGGGGGAAGTTAGCTACGAGCAGTACTTC. It translates to CAWGQGEVSYEQYF.

This chain connects TRBV7-9 to TRBJ2-7; D is undetermined. With 3 bases removed from V and 4 bases from J, the gap between germline ends came to 7 bases. The CDR3 loop spans 12 amino acids. Germline V gene data show CDR1 as SEHNR and CDR2 as FQNEAQ (reference sequence). The CDR3 nucleotides read TGTGCCAGCAGCTTCTCCCAATACGAGCAGTACTTC. This codes for CASSFSQYEQYF.

This chain connects TRBV27 to TRBJ2-2, with 10 bases aligning to TRBD2. V trimming: 2 bases; J trimming: 6 bases; junction bases outside the gene matches: 0. The CDR3 is made up of 14 amino acids. Germline lookup yields CDR1 MNHEY and CDR2 SMNVEV (reference sequence). The CDR3 coding sequence is TGTGCCAGCAGTTTACTAGCGGGAGCCGGGGAGCTGTTTTTT. Its protein product is CASSLLAGAGELFF.

This clone was seen more than once but under ten times. V and J are TRBV25-1 and TRBJ1-1; D gene ambiguous. The V gene lost 6 bases and the J gene lost 0 bases, with 5 bases spanning the gap. Germline lookup yields CDR1 MGHDK and CDR2 SYGVNS. CDR3 length: 12 residues. As DNA, the CDR3 is TGTGCCAGCAGCACACTGAACACTGAAGCTTTCTTT. Amino acids: CASSTLNTEAFF.

The genes are TRBV9 and TRBJ2-7; D possibly corresponds to TRBD2 (5 bases). V was shortened by 3 bases and J by 1 base, with 14 bases between the two germline ends. The CDR3 spans 15 residues. CDR1 and CDR2 from the germline V gene are SGDLS and YYNGEE. CDR3 bases: TGTGCCAGCAGCGGCTCCGGGGTCCCTTCCTACGAGCAGTACTTC. Translating it yields CASSGSGVPSYEQYF.

This clone was observed a few times. V gene TRBV19 combines with J gene TRBJ1-1, with a possible D match to TRBD1 (5 bases). V dropped 5 bases and J dropped 1 base, with 8 bases sitting between them. The CDR3 contains 13 residues. Germline CDR1 and CDR2: LNHDA and SQIVND (reference sequence). Written as DNA, the CDR3 is TGTGCCAGTAGTCCCGGACAGAACACTGAAGCTTTCTTT. Protein sequence: CASSPGQNTEAFF.

The chain recombines TRBV9 with TRBJ1-1, with 8 bases lining up with TRBD1. Trimming cost V 1 base and J 5 bases; bases outside gene matches: 1. From germline, CDR1 is SGDLS and CDR2 YYNGEE. This CDR3 has 13 amino acids. Here the CDR3 reads CASSVQGATEAFF. The CDR3 nucleotides read TGTGCCAGCAGCGTACAGGGGGCGACTGAAGCTTTCTTT.

The chain links TRBV9 to TRBJ1-2; 7 bases align to TRBD1. The germline V gene has CDR1 SGDLS and CDR2 YYNGEE. The CDR3 has 14 amino acids. With V trimmed by 4 bases and J by 10 bases, 13 bases remained unmatched. The CDR3 protein is CASSLGGGDSVYTF. The CDR3 DNA reads as TGTGCCAGCAGCCTGGGAGGGGGCGACTCTGTCTACACCTTC.

This rearrangement joins TRBV30 to TRBJ2-7; D is undetermined. There are 14 residues in the CDR3. Per the germline V gene, CDR1 is GTSNPN and CDR2 is SVGIG (reference sequence). The ends were cut back, 2 bases at V and 0 bases at J, with 11 bases in the middle. CDR3 DNA: TGTGCCTGGAGTTTGCGTACGTTCTCCTACGAGCAGTACTTC. It specifies CAWSLRTFSYEQYF.

This chain uses TRBV15 with TRBJ2-1, with a possible D match to TRBD2 (5 bases). CDR3 length equals 12 residues. Germline CDR1 LNHNV, CDR2 YYDKDF (reference sequence). V lost 5 bases and J lost 9, with 11 bases in between. CDR3 bases: TGTGCCACCAGCCATACTAGTGCTGAGCAGTTCTTC. Protein sequence: CATSHTSAEQFF.

This clone was counted only a few times. J is TRBJ1-1 and V is TRBV27, with D possibly TRBD1 on 5 matching bases. The germline gives CDR1 MNHEY, CDR2 SMNVEV (reference sequence). V was pared by 7 bases and J by 4 bases, with 19 bases between. CDR3 size: 15 residues. CDR3 nucleotides: TGTGCCAGCACCGACATCCCTCCCGGGACCACTGAAGCTTTCTTT. The encoded protein is CASTDIPPGTTEAFF.

In nucleotides, the CDR3 is TGTGCCAGCAGTCTTATTAGTTGGTACGAGCAGTACTTC. Encoded protein: CASSLISWYEQYF. The rearrangement joins TRBV2 to TRBJ2-7; D remains unclear. Germline CDR1 SNHLY, CDR2 FYNNEI. V was shortened by 5 bases and J by 4 bases, with 12 bases between the two germline ends. This CDR3 has 13 amino acids.

The V and J genes are TRBV28 and TRBJ1-2; D is unclear. CDR3 length equals 13 residues. Germline lookup yields CDR1 MDHEN and CDR2 SYDVKM. V was shortened by 4 bases and J by 5 bases, with 11 bases between the two germline ends. The CDR3 region is CASSSGVEYGYTF. The CDR3 DNA is TGTGCCAGCAGTTCTGGGGTGGAATATGGCTACACCTTC.

The chain combines TRBV28 with TRBJ2-2; D might be TRBD1 (5 bases). The CDR3 totals 14 residues. CDR1 is MDHEN and CDR2 is SYDVKM in the germline V gene. V was trimmed by 6 bases and J by 2 bases, leaving 10 bases between them. The CDR3, as DNA: TGTGCCAGCAGCTACAGGCCTAACACCGGGGAGCTGTTTTTT. Residues: CASSYRPNTGELFF.

The chain carries TRBV18 and TRBJ2-5; no definite D call. Germline V gene data show CDR1 as KGHSH and CDR2 as LQKENI. The CDR3 contains 17 residues. Trimming pared 0 bases from V and 5 bases from J, leaving 19 bases between. CDR3 loop: CASSPPKNPPADETQYF. For the CDR3, the DNA is TGTGCCAGCTCACCACCTAAGAATCCCCCGGCGGACGAGACCCAGTACTTC.

The chain has TRBV6-5 and TRBJ2-7; weak D call: TRBD1 (6 bases). Deletions cut 5 bases from V and 2 bases from J, with 13 bases between. The germline CDR1 and CDR2 sequences are MNHEY and SVGAGI. This CDR3 is built from 14 residues. The CDR3 bases are TGTGCCAGCAGTCTAACGACAGGAGCCTACGAGCAGTACTTC. Encoded protein: CASSLTTGAYEQYF.